This T cell receptor beta chain emerged from a study of T cells in Graves' hyperthyroidism and ophthalmopathy (dated by TCRdb to 2018 to 2020). Looking at the study overall: Peripheral blood was collected at initial diagnosis, before any treatment. The 75 to 100 discovery patients were randomly split 7:3 into training and test sets. Following sampling, methimazole starting at 30 mg daily was given to hyperthyroidism patients, and high-dose intravenous methylprednisolone was given to ophthalmopathy patients. The study also compared thyroid tissue and blood T-cell repertoires from about six Graves' hyperthyroidism patients. Prospective prediction of ophthalmopathy was tested in an independent validation cohort consisting of about 20 hyperthyroidism patients and 17 patients who later progressed to ophthalmopathy. TCR Vbeta CDR3 sequencing of approximately 140 peripheral blood samples (approximately 44 ophthalmopathy, about 75 hyperthyroidism and some 17 progressor patients) is reported in the paper. TCR V-J signatures able to tell the groups apart were searched for in a discovery cohort of 90 to 100 patients, of whom over 40 had Graves' ophthalmopathy and 57 had stable Graves' hyperthyroidism. Results the study describes overall, beyond this receptor: Most expanded thyroid clonotypes (frequency above 0.001) were also detected in blood, a finding suggesting that blood repertoires may reflect thyroid immune responses. In validation, the model predicted progression to ophthalmopathy a median of around six months before onset, with roughly 70% sensitivity and around 76% specificity. A model built on a 13 V-J signature distinguished ophthalmopathy from stable hyperthyroidism, reaching about 88% sensitivity and approximately 81% specificity in cross-validation and 80%/75% in testing. No statistical method was used to set the sample size in advance, and investigators knew the group allocation.

The TCR beta CDR3 regions were amplified from RNA transcripts. For the first round of RT-PCR on the TCR CDR3, the HTBI primer set was used together with the Qiagen OneStep RT-PCR kit. A second multiplex PCR round built the libraries, followed by size selection and purification. The libraries were sequenced on an Illumina HiSeq2000 using paired-end 100 bp reads. Concerning the study's data processing: Raw data were processed with SOAPnuke, discarding reads with adapters, uncalled bases, mean Phred below 15, or no exact constant-primer or identifier match. High-quality paired reads were merged with COPE v1.2.5, and unique nucleotide sequences were defined as clonotypes. MiTCR v1.1 was used to align the clonotypes against IMGT TRBV, TRBD and TRBJ reference segments. The analysis included only V-J combinations with a frequency above 0.0001, which together covered around 99% of the repertoires. A TCS score was defined as the ratio between F50 (clonal expansion) and ExV (chaos), using BLOSUM62-based TCRdist between CDR3 peptides within each V-J. Welch's t-statistics and random forest reduced around 550 V-J features to 13, which were used in a naive Bayes classifier (R e1071). TCRdb cleaned the public reads at Q25 with fastp, built clones with MiXCR and kept in-frame beta chains. Duplicate CDR3 protein sequences are folded into a single record with the most common DNA and genes. The V and J calls and clone size are TCRdb's, not the authors'. The sample table contains more than 600,000 distinct CDR3 sequences; only one count was recorded for roughly 15% of them. Together, the top ten hold approximately 8.4% of the sample.

This clonotype was seen repeatedly, ten times or more. The specificity of this receptor is unknown. The sample holds no much larger clone one base away, and base qualities are not on file. Graves' hyperthyroidism was defined as stable when no progression to ophthalmopathy occurred over 18 months of follow-up. Hyperthyroidism patients were newly diagnosed, had a disease duration of under 2 months, and were aged 18 to 65 years. Exclusion was applied to patients with uncontrolled infections, other autoimmune diseases, pregnancy or lactation. Diagnoses relied on clinical symptoms, serum thyroxine and TRAb, thyroid ultrasound and orbital computed tomography. Ficoll-Paque density gradient centrifugation was used to isolate PBMCs from around 10 ml of fresh peripheral blood. Trizol reagent was used to extract total RNA, and RNA quality was then checked on an Agilent 2100 Bioanalyzer. The CDR3 runs 14 amino acids, cysteine and phenylalanine included. Only the CDR3 DNA is retained, 42 bases long and in frame from the first base. From V the trimming removes 6 bases and from J it removes 7 bases, while the gene matches leave 15 bases of the junction unaccounted for. Via the germline V gene (reference sequence), CDR1 is DFQATT and CDR2 SNEGSKA.

The TCR sequence derives from a man aged 18 to 35 with Graves' hyperthyroidism. Sequenced: blood. The rearranged segments are TRBV20-1 and TRBJ2-7; TRBD2 matches 7 bases in the middle. In nucleotide form, the sequence is TGCAGTGCCCGTCGGTGGGAGGGATCGAGGGAGCAGTACTTC. Its protein product is CSARRWEGSREQYF.